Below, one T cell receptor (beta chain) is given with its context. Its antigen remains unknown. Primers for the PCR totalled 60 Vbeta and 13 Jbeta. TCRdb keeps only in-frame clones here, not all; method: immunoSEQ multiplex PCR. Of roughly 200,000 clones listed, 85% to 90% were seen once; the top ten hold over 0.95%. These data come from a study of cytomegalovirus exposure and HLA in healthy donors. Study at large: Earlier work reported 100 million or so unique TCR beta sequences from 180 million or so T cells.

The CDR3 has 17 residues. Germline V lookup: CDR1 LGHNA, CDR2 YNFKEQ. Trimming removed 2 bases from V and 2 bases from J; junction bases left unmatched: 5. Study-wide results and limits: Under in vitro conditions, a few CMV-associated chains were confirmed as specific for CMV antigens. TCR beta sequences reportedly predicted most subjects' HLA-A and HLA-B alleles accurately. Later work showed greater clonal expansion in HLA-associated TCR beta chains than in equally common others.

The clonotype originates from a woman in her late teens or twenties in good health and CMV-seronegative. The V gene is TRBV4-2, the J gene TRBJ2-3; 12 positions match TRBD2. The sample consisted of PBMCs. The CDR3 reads CASSQRTSGDSTDTQYF. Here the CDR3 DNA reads TGTGCCAGCAGCCAACGGACTAGCGGGGACTCCACAGATACGCAGTATTTT.